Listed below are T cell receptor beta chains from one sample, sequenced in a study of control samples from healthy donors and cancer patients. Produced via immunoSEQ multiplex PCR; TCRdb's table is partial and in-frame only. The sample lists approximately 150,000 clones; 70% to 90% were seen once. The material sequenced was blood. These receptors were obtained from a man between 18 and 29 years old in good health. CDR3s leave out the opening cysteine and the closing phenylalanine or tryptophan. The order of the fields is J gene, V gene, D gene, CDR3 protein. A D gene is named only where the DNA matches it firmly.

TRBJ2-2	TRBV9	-	ASSPPALPGELF
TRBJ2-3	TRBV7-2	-	ASSLDNTDTQY
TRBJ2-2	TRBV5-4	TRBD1	ASSKGGQGAAGELF
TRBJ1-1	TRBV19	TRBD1	ASSAGQGNTEAF
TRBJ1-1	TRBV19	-	ASRTGGTEAF
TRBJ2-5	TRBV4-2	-	ASSPQWGEETQY
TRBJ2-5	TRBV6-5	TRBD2	ASSYSGNRGGETQY
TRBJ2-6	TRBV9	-	ASSVGRSSGANVLT
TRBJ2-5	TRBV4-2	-	ASRGEQETQY
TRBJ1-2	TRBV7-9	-	ASSLPFRGYT
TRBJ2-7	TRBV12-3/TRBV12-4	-	ASSSGPYEQY
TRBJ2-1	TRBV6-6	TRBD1	ASSYGQGARYNEQF
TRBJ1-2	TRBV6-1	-	ASSEDSNYGYT
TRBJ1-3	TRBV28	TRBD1	ASNKGRGLGNTIY
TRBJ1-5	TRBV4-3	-	ASSQDLRGAQPQH
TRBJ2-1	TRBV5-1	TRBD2	ASSLGLASSYNEQF
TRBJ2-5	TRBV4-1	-	ASSQVAGGWETQY
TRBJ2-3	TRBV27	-	ASSLPGTDTQY
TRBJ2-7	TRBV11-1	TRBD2	ASSPTGGGQEQY
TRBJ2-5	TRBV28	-	ASTVAGSEETQY
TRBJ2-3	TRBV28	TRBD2	ASSLSLAVTDTQY
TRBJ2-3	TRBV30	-	AWSSLGSTDTQY
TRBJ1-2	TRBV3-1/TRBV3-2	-	ASSQTDGNYGYT
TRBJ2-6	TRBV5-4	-	ASSLGGAGANVLT
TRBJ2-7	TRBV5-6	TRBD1	ASSFGTVSYEQY